The sequence of this T cell receptor (beta chain) was determined in a study of T cell responses to AZD1222 COVID-19 vaccine. As for the study in general: Researchers grouped second doses given at about 4 or about 12 weeks into one pool.

Trimming cost V 2 bases and J 6 bases; bases outside gene matches: 8. Germline loops: CDR1 SGHRS, CDR2 YFSETQ. This CDR3 region has 15 residues. Assay: immunoSEQ multiplex PCR; the TCRdb copy retains only in-frame clones and omits some. The table records under 200,000 clones, more than 85% of them present only once. About this clone: Its antigen is currently unknown.

Study-wide points: Clonal diversity may have been underestimated in mostly white British donors. Reportedly, close to half of spike-specific TCRs are directed against unmutated variant regions.

The V and J genes are TRBV5-1 and TRBJ1-1; TRBD1 aligns across 9 bases. Source: peripheral blood, taken on day 0 of AZD1222 vaccination. This clonotype was sampled from an adult in good health. CDR3 sequence: CASSFGATGGPEAFF. In DNA form, the CDR3 reads TGCGCCAGCAGCTTTGGTGCAACAGGGGGCCCTGAAGCTTTCTTT.